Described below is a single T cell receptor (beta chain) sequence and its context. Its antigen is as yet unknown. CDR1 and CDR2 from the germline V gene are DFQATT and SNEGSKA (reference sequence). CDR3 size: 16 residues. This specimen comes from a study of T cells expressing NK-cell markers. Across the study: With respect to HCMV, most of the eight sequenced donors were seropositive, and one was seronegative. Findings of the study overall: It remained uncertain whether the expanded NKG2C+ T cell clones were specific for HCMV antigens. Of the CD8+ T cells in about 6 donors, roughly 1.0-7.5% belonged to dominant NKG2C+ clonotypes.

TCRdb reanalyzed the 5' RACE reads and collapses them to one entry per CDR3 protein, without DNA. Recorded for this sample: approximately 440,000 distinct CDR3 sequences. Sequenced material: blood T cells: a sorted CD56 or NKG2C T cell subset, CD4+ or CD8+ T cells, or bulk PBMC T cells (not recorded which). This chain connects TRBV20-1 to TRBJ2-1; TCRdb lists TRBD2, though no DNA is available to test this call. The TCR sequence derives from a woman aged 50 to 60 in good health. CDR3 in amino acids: CSAGTSGRALSNEQFF.